Listed below are T cell receptor beta chains from one sample, sequenced in a study of T cell responses to AZD1222 COVID-19 vaccine. Profiling relied on immunoSEQ multiplex PCR, and the TCRdb table lists in-frame clones only, not all of them. The sample lists 120,000 or so clones, 88% seen once, with 7.5% to 8% in the top ten. The input for sequencing was peripheral blood, taken on day 0 of AZD1222 vaccination. The receptors originated from an adult in good health. Each CDR3 is given with its conserved first and last residue. A D gene is named only where the DNA matches it firmly. Rows may omit the clone size; those that give it use once, few, many or a size class.

j_gene	abundance	v_gene	d_gene	CDR3nt	CDR3aa
TRBJ2-7	.	TRBV5-1	.	TGCGCCAGCAGCTTGGATGTGGGGACCTCCTACGAGCAGTACTTC	CASSLDVGTSYEQYF
TRBJ1-5	.	TRBV27	.	TGTGCCAGCAGTTTTTTTTGGGACAGCAATCAGCCCCAGCATTTT	CASSFFWDSNQPQHF
TRBJ1-3	.	TRBV19	.	TGTGCCAGTAGTATCCAGACGGCGAACTCTGGAAACACCATATATTTT	CASSIQTANSGNTIYF
TRBJ2-1	.	TRBV6-5	TRBD1	TGTGCCAGCACCGTAGACAGGGGGCAGGAGCAGTTCTTC	CASTVDRGQEQFF
TRBJ2-3	.	TRBV10-1	.	TGCGCCAGCAGTGAGTCGGGACGGCCCACAGATACGCAGTATTTT	CASSESGRPTDTQYF
TRBJ1-2	.	TRBV7-8	.	TGTGCCAGCAGCTTAGAGGTCGTAAATTATGGCTACACCTTC	CASSLEVVNYGYTF
TRBJ2-1	.	TRBV6-6	TRBD2	TGTGCCAGCAGTTACTGGACTAGCGGGGGGGCGCACGAGCAGTTCTTC	CASSYWTSGGAHEQFF
TRBJ1-4	once	TRBV23-1	TRBD1	TGCGCCAGCATGGGACAGTCCGAAAAACTGTTTTTT	CASMGQSEKLFF
TRBJ2-3	.	TRBV5-1	TRBD2	TGCGCCAGCAGCTTGGCGGGAGGGCCCACAGATACGCAGTATTTT	CASSLAGGPTDTQYF
TRBJ2-7	few	TRBV19	.	TGTGCCAGTAGTGTTACAGGGATTACCTACGAGCAGTACTTC	CASSVTGITYEQYF
TRBJ1-6	.	TRBV7-2	TRBD1	TGTGCCAGCGCCAGGAATTCGGGACAGGGGAGTTCACCCCTCCACTTT	CASARNSGQGSSPLHF
TRBJ2-5	.	TRBV6-1	.	TGTGCCAGCGCTACAGGATTCCAAGAGACCCAGTACTTC	CASATGFQETQYF
TRBJ2-7	.	TRBV6-1	.	TGTGCCAGCAGTGAACTACGAGGACCAGGCGAGCAGTACTTC	CASSELRGPGEQYF
TRBJ1-2	.	TRBV19	.	TGTGCCAGTACCGGGGCTCCGGGTGCGGGCTACACCTTC	CASTGAPGAGYTF
TRBJ2-5	once	TRBV21-1	.	TGTGCCAGCACCCAACAGGGGCCCAGGACCCAGTACTTC	CASTQQGPRTQYF
TRBJ1-4	once	TRBV4-1	.	TGCGCCAGCAGCATCGGAGGACAGAATGAAAAACTGTTTTTT	CASSIGGQNEKLFF
TRBJ1-2	.	TRBV5-1	.	TGCGCCAGCAGCCCGGACGGAGGCTTTGGGGGCTACACCTTC	CASSPDGGFGGYTF
TRBJ2-7	.	TRBV18	TRBD1	TGTGCCAGCTCCCGCGGACAGGCCTACGAGCAGTACTTC	CASSRGQAYEQYF
TRBJ1-1	.	TRBV2	.	TGTGCCAGCGGGGCTGGTCCGGCGAACACTGAAGCTTTCTTT	CASGAGPANTEAFF
TRBJ1-1	.	TRBV12-5	.	TGTGCTAGTGGTTTGGGACAGGCGAACACTGAAGCTTTCTTT	CASGLGQANTEAFF
TRBJ1-1	few	TRBV6-5	TRBD1	TGTGCCAGCAGTTCCCTACAGGGGAGAAGGGTGACTGAAGCTTTCTTT	CASSSLQGRRVTEAFF
TRBJ2-7	.	TRBV28	TRBD1	TGTGCCAGCAGTACCGGGAAGACAGGGGACTACGAGCAGTACTTC	CASSTGKTGDYEQYF
TRBJ2-2	.	TRBV6-4	.	TGTGCCAGCAGTGAAACCGGGAGACAGGGAGGCACCGGGGAGCTGTTTTTT	CASSETGRQGGTGELFF
TRBJ1-5	.	TRBV6-5	TRBD1	TGTGCCAGCAGAAGGACAGGGAACCAGCCCCAGCATTTT	CASRRTGNQPQHF
TRBJ1-2	.	TRBV6-5	TRBD1	TGTGCCAGCAGCAGGGGGGGTAACTATGGCTACACCTTC	CASSRGGNYGYTF
TRBJ1-3	once	TRBV11-2	.	TGTGCCAGCAGCCCGGGGGCCCATGCGGGAAACACCATATATTTT	CASSPGAHAGNTIYF
TRBJ2-1	.	TRBV11-3	.	TGTGCCAGCAGCCTAGGAGTATTCGGGGGAGTATCCTACAATGAGCAGTTCTTC	CASSLGVFGGVSYNEQFF
TRBJ2-7	once	TRBV5-1	.	TGCGCCAGCAGCCGGGTTGGGGGCTACGAGCAGTACTTC	CASSRVGGYEQYF
TRBJ1-2	.	TRBV13	TRBD1	TGTGCCAGCAGCCGCCAGCCCCGGGACAGGGGGCTTGATGGCTACACCTTC	CASSRQPRDRGLDGYTF
TRBJ1-6	few	TRBV2	.	TGTGCCAGCAGGCAGGTTTATAATTCACCCCTCCACTTT	CASRQVYNSPLHF
TRBJ2-1	.	TRBV20-1	.	TGCAGTGCTAGTCGGGGGGCCATCAATGAGCAGTTCTTC	CSASRGAINEQFF
TRBJ2-2	once	TRBV6-5	TRBD2	TGTGCCAGCGCTAGCGGGAGCAGAACCGGGGAGCTGTTTTTT	CASASGSRTGELFF
TRBJ1-2	.	TRBV7-8	TRBD1	TGTGCCAGCAGCTTAGAGGACAGGGGGTATGGCTACACCTTC	CASSLEDRGYGYTF
TRBJ1-4	.	TRBV4-1	.	TGCGCCAGCAGCCAAGAGGGGGCCAGTCCTAATGAAAAACTGTTTTTT	CASSQEGASPNEKLFF
TRBJ2-1	.	TRBV9	.	TGTGCCAGCAGCACTACGGGAGACAATGAGCAGTTCTTC	CASSTTGDNEQFF
TRBJ2-5	.	TRBV9	.	TGTGCCAGCAGCGTAGAACGCGGGACAGAAGAGACCCAGTACTTC	CASSVERGTEETQYF
TRBJ2-7	.	TRBV7-8	TRBD2	TGTGCCAGCAGCTTAGTGGGAGGGAGCTCCTACGAGCAGTACTTC	CASSLVGGSSYEQYF
TRBJ1-2	.	TRBV9	TRBD1	TGTGCCAGCGGAGGACAGGCTAACTATGGCTACACCTTC	CASGGQANYGYTF
TRBJ2-5	.	TRBV6-2/TRBV6-3	TRBD2	TGTGCCAGCAGTTACGGGACTAGCGGGGCCCAAGAGACCCAGTACTTC	CASSYGTSGAQETQYF
TRBJ2-2	.	TRBV6-1	.	TGTGCCAGCAGTGAAAGCCGGGGGACCGGGGAGCTGTTTTTT	CASSESRGTGELFF
TRBJ2-3	.	TRBV7-2	TRBD1	TGTGCCAGCAGCAAACGGACAGGGGGAACAGATACGCAGTATTTT	CASSKRTGGTDTQYF
TRBJ1-1	.	TRBV27	.	TGTGCCAGCAGTTTATCGCGGTTAATGAACACTGAAGCTTTCTTT	CASSLSRLMNTEAFF
TRBJ2-7	.	TRBV20-1	.	TGCAGTGCTAGTTTGGGCCAAAGCTCCTACGAGCAGTACTTC	CSASLGQSSYEQYF
TRBJ1-5	few	TRBV7-8	.	TGTGCCAGCAGCTCCCCACGGGGGGGGGAAGTGGGCAATCAGCCCCAGCATTTT	CASSSPRGGEVGNQPQHF
TRBJ2-1	few	TRBV29-1	.	TGCAGCGTTGAAGCCCCGACTAGGGGTGAGCAGTTCTTC	CSVEAPTRGEQFF
TRBJ2-7	once	TRBV6-5	.	TGTGCCAGCAGAAGGGACGAAACCTACGAGCAGTACTTC	CASRRDETYEQYF
TRBJ2-3	.	TRBV5-1	TRBD1	TGCGCCAGCAGCTTGGGGGGACAGGGCACAGATACGCAGTATTTT	CASSLGGQGTDTQYF
TRBJ2-1	.	TRBV25-1	TRBD1	TGTGCCAGCAGTGGGTCTACAGGGGCCAGCTCCTACAATGAGCAGTTCTTC	CASSGSTGASSYNEQFF
TRBJ2-2	.	TRBV4-2	TRBD2	TGTGCCAGCAGCCAAGATCCGGCTAGCGGGGGGGCGAGAACCGGGGAGCTGTTTTTT	CASSQDPASGGARTGELFF
TRBJ2-7	few	TRBV4-1	.	TGCGCCAGCAGCCAAGATATTCGGTCCTACGAGCAGTACTTC	CASSQDIRSYEQYF
TRBJ2-2	.	TRBV10-3	TRBD2	TGTGCCATCATGGGACTAGAGAACACCGGGGAGCTGTTTTTT	CAIMGLENTGELFF